A selection of T cell receptor beta chains follows, all from one sample in a study of read filtering for tumor transcriptome and immune sequencing. TCRdb fed the reads into MiXCR, producing one record per CDR3 protein. Among over 45,000 distinct CDR3 sequences listed, 10% to 15% were seen once. The sequencing sample was made of a population of CD138-negative cells sorted from bone marrow. These receptors were taken from a donor at least 40 years old with multiple myeloma. CDR3s include the opening cysteine and the closing phenylalanine or tryptophan. A D gene is named only where the DNA matches it firmly. Clone size, where shown, is once, few, many, or a class for clones that have expanded.

J gene,D gene,V gene,clone size,CDR3 protein,CDR3 DNA
TRBJ2-2,.,TRBV20-1,many,CSARLASNTGELFF,TGCAGTGCTAGACTAGCGTCTAACACCGGGGAGCTGTTTTTT
TRBJ2-1,TRBD1,TRBV29-1,many,CSVDRVYNEQFF,TGCAGCGTGGACAGGGTCTACAATGAGCAGTTCTTC
TRBJ1-1,.,TRBV10-3,many,CAISGTSNTEAFF,TGTGCCATCAGTGGGACCTCGAACACTGAAGCTTTCTTT
TRBJ2-1,TRBD2,TRBV7-8,medium-sized,CASSLGASGAYNEQFF,TGTGCCAGCAGCTTAGGGGCTAGCGGAGCCTACAATGAGCAGTTCTTC
TRBJ2-7,.,TRBV5-1,many,CASSLGPLREGGAYEQYF,TGCGCCAGCAGCTTGGGCCCCTTACGCGAAGGTGGGGCCTACGAGCAGTACTTC
TRBJ2-2,.,TRBV19,many,CASSSWGAGRNTGELFF,TGTGCCAGTAGTTCTTGGGGCGCGGGAAGGAACACCGGGGAGCTGTTTTTT
TRBJ2-1,TRBD1,TRBV12-3/TRBV12-4,many,CASRGEQGAFEQFF,TGTGCCAGCAGGGGCGAACAGGGGGCCTTCGAGCAGTTCTTC
TRBJ2-1,.,TRBV20-1,many,CSARDPLGGEQFF,TGCAGTGCTAGAGACCCCCTGGGGGGTGAGCAGTTCTTC
TRBJ2-7,TRBD2,TRBV3-1,many,CASRDSGGSYEQYF,TGTGCCAGCAGAGACTCTGGCGGGAGCTACGAGCAGTACTTC
TRBJ2-3,TRBD1,TRBV5-1,many,CASSPRTGASTDTQYF,TGCGCCAGCAGCCCCAGGACAGGGGCTAGCACAGATACGCAGTATTTT
TRBJ1-5,.,TRBV24-1,many,CATSDLQLAAGDSNQPQHF,TGTGCCACCAGTGATTTGCAGTTGGCGGCGGGAGATAGCAATCAGCCCCAGCATTTT
TRBJ2-3,TRBD2,TRBV3-1,many,CASSHWTSGSSDTQYF,TGTGCCAGCAGCCACTGGACTAGCGGGAGTTCAGATACGCAGTATTTT
TRBJ2-2,TRBD1,TRBV10-3,many,CAIRGQGAGELFF,TGTGCCATCAGGGGACAGGGAGCCGGGGAGCTGTTTTTT
TRBJ1-5,TRBD1,TRBV5-1,many,CASSFTGGNQPQHF,TGCGCCAGCAGCTTTACAGGGGGCAATCAGCCCCAGCATTTT
TRBJ2-2,TRBD2,TRBV6-6,many,CASSYALAGGVDTGELFF,TGTGCCAGCAGTTACGCTCTAGCGGGAGGGGTAGACACCGGGGAGCTGTTTTTT
TRBJ1-5,.,TRBV29-1,many,CSVVQGVNQPQHF,TGCAGCGTAGTACAGGGAGTGAATCAGCCCCAGCATTTT
TRBJ2-4,TRBD2,TRBV20-1,.,CSAKLAGSENIQYF,TGCAGTGCTAAACTAGCGGGATCAGAAAACATTCAGTACTTC
TRBJ1-2,.,TRBV7-9,.,CASSPWEAGYGYTF,TGTGCCAGCAGCCCGTGGGAGGCGGGCTATGGCTACACCTTC
TRBJ2-1,.,TRBV7-6,large,CASSPGYEQFF,TGTGCCAGCAGCCCGGGTTATGAGCAGTTCTTC
TRBJ1-5,.,TRBV19,many,CASSIGAANQPQHF,TGTGCCAGTAGTATAGGGGCAGCTAATCAGCCCCAGCATTTT
TRBJ2-5,.,TRBV24-1,many,CATSDGGDPKAGETQYF,TGTGCCACCAGTGATGGCGGCGACCCTAAGGCGGGTGAGACCCAGTACTTC
TRBJ2-3,TRBD1,TRBV11-2,many,CAIRPSSWTGVLADTQYF,TGTGCCATAAGGCCCAGCAGCTGGACAGGAGTTCTGGCAGATACGCAGTATTTT
TRBJ2-3,TRBD2,TRBV20-1,many,CSAPESGGTDTQYF,TGCAGTGCACCGGAGAGCGGGGGCACAGATACGCAGTATTTT
TRBJ2-3,TRBD2,TRBV12-3/TRBV12-4,many,CASSPLAGGYTDTQYF,TGTGCCAGCAGCCCTCTAGCGGGAGGGTACACAGATACGCAGTATTTT
TRBJ2-1,.,TRBV12-3/TRBV12-4,many,CASSFMREQFF,TGTGCCAGCAGTTTTATGCGTGAGCAGTTCTTC
TRBJ2-3,TRBD2,TRBV5-1,many,CASSLGLAMSTDTQYF,TGCGCCAGCAGCCTGGGACTAGCGATGAGCACAGATACGCAGTATTTT
TRBJ2-1,.,TRBV20-1,many,CSARPLGRASYNEQFF,TGCAGTGCCAGGCCCCTAGGGAGAGCATCCTACAATGAGCAGTTCTTC
TRBJ1-1,.,TRBV12-3/TRBV12-4,many,CASKGSGTEAFF,TGTGCCAGCAAAGGATCGGGTACTGAAGCTTTCTTT
TRBJ1-1,.,TRBV11-2,many,CASSLESEEKAFF,TGTGCCAGCAGCTTAGAATCGGAGGAAAAAGCTTTCTTT
TRBJ2-1,.,TRBV5-1,many,CASSPEGYNEQFF,TGCGCCAGCAGTCCCGAAGGCTACAATGAGCAGTTCTTC
TRBJ2-1,.,TRBV7-3,many,CASSLTGEEGNEQFF,TGTGCCAGCAGCTTAACCGGGGAAGAGGGAAATGAGCAGTTCTTC
TRBJ2-5,TRBD1,TRBV7-2,many,CASGDRAPGETQYF,TGTGCCAGCGGAGACAGGGCGCCCGGGGAGACCCAGTACTTC
TRBJ2-3,TRBD1,TRBV20-1,many,CSVFPRDRGFHTDTQYF,TGCAGTGTTTTTCCCCGGGACAGGGGGTTCCACACAGATACGCAGTATTTT
TRBJ2-3,.,TRBV24-1,many,CATSEDGPTDTQYF,TGTGCCACCAGTGAGGACGGTCCTACAGATACGCAGTATTTT
TRBJ2-1,TRBD1,TRBV19,many,CASSIRTGWSSYNEQFF,TGTGCTAGTAGTATCCGGACAGGGTGGAGCTCCTACAATGAGCAGTTCTTC
TRBJ2-2,.,TRBV2,few,CASSVGAGELFF,TGTGCCAGCAGTGTGGGGGCCGGGGAGCTGTTTTTT
TRBJ2-1,TRBD2,TRBV24-1,many,CATSDGMWTSGSNANEQFF,TGTGCCACCAGTGATGGAATGTGGACTAGCGGGAGTAATGCCAATGAGCAGTTCTTC
TRBJ2-3,.,TRBV7-9,many,CASSYGTSTDTQYF,TGTGCCAGCAGCTACGGGACTAGCACAGATACGCAGTATTTT
TRBJ1-4,TRBD1,TRBV4-1,many,CASSQRTGDEKLFF,TGCGCCAGCAGCCAAAGGACAGGGGATGAAAAACTGTTTTTT
TRBJ2-7,TRBD2,TRBV13,many,CASSLRGLGANEQYF,TGTGCCAGCAGCTTAAGGGGACTAGGTGCGAACGAGCAGTACTTC
TRBJ2-1,.,TRBV6-5,many,CASSPRPSAYNEQFF,TGTGCCAGCAGTCCACGGCCTAGCGCCTACAATGAGCAGTTCTTC